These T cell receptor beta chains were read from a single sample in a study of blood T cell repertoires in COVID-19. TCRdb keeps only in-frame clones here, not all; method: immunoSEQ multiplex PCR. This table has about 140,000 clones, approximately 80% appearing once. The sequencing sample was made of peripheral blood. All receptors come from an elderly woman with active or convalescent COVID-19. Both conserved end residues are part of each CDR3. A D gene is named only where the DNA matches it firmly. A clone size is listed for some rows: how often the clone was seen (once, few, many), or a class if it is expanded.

CATRRGQGGYSNQPQHF | TGTGCCACCAGAAGGGGACAGGGGGGGTATAGCAATCAGCCCCAGCATTTT | TRBJ1-5 | TRBD1 | TRBV15 | few
CASTTTENTEAFF | TGTGCCAGCACCACGACTGAGAACACTGAAGCTTTCTTT | TRBJ1-1 | NA | TRBV5-6 | few
CASTDLDTEAFF | TGTGCCAGCACTGACTTGGACACTGAAGCTTTCTTT | TRBJ1-1 | NA | TRBV7-9 | once
CASSVTGGSTDTQYF | TGTGCCAGCAGCGTAACCGGGGGGAGCACAGATACGCAGTATTTT | TRBJ2-3 | TRBD2 | TRBV9 | NA
CASSQGVSGEKLFF | TGCGCCAGCAGCCAAGGGGTTTCGGGGGAAAAACTGTTTTTT | TRBJ1-4 | NA | TRBV4-1 | NA
CASSPRLAGYEQYF | TGTGCCAGCAGCCCCAGACTAGCGGGGTACGAGCAGTACTTC | TRBJ2-7 | TRBD2 | TRBV3-1/TRBV3-2 | NA
CASRLDRSLSEAFF | TGTGCCAGCAGATTAGACAGGTCTCTTAGTGAAGCTTTCTTT | TRBJ1-1 | NA | TRBV7-2 | once
CASSIGGRETQYF | TGTGCCAGTAGTATAGGGGGGCGAGAGACCCAGTACTTC | TRBJ2-5 | NA | TRBV19 | NA
CASGTGGVDTQYF | TGTGCCAGCGGGACAGGGGGCGTGGATACGCAGTATTTT | TRBJ2-3 | TRBD1 | TRBV9 | NA
CASRLNGQGARGYTF | TGTGCCAGCAGACTTAACGGACAGGGGGCAAGGGGCTACACCTTC | TRBJ1-2 | TRBD1 | TRBV27 | NA
CASRRLMPTPQHF | TGTGCCAGCAGAAGACTAATGCCCACCCCCCAGCATTTT | TRBJ1-5 | NA | TRBV2 | NA
CASSPLDRGYGYTF | TGCGCCAGCAGTCCCCTGGACAGGGGATATGGCTACACCTTC | TRBJ1-2 | TRBD1 | TRBV23-1 | NA
CASSFAGAPNSYEQYF | TGTGCCAGCAGTTTCGCGGGGGCACCAAACTCCTACGAGCAGTACTTC | TRBJ2-7 | NA | TRBV27 | NA
CASAGQRYNEQFF | TGTGCCAGCGCGGGACAGCGATACAATGAGCAGTTCTTC | TRBJ2-1 | NA | TRBV11-2 | NA
CASSQGTGLNQPQHF | TGTGCCAGCAGCCAAGGGACAGGGCTCAATCAGCCCCAGCATTTT | TRBJ1-5 | TRBD1 | TRBV4-2 | NA
CATSRDRRRGETGELFF | TGTGCCACCAGCAGAGATCGACGCAGGGGAGAGACCGGGGAGCTGTTTTTT | TRBJ2-2 | NA | TRBV15 | NA
CASRQGATVAETQYF | TGTGCCAGCAGACAGGGGGCGACGGTAGCGGAGACCCAGTACTTC | TRBJ2-5 | TRBD1 | TRBV3-1/TRBV3-2 | few
CASLNGGGNQPQHF | TGTGCCAGCCTCAATGGGGGGGGCAATCAGCCCCAGCATTTT | TRBJ1-5 | NA | TRBV28 | once
CASSPLRQGLSYNEQFF | TGTGCCAGCAGTCCCCTCCGACAGGGCTTATCCTACAATGAGCAGTTCTTC | TRBJ2-1 | TRBD1 | TRBV28 | few
CASRVGPVEKLFF | TGTGCCAGCAGGGTGGGGCCGGTTGAAAAACTGTTTTTT | TRBJ1-4 | NA | TRBV7-9 | few
CASSLVGGVGEKLFF | TGTGCCAGCAGCTTAGTAGGGGGTGTCGGAGAAAAACTGTTTTTT | TRBJ1-4 | NA | TRBV7-9 | NA
CASSPVAGTYEQYF | TGTGCCAGCAGCCCCGTAGCGGGGACCTACGAGCAGTACTTC | TRBJ2-7 | TRBD2 | TRBV7-3 | NA
CASTQDRAEGEQYF | TGTGCCAGCACCCAGGACAGGGCCGAGGGCGAGCAGTACTTC | TRBJ2-7 | TRBD1 | TRBV2 | NA
CASGRDIGYTEAFF | TGTGCCAGCGGTCGGGACATAGGGTATACTGAAGCTTTCTTT | TRBJ1-1 | NA | TRBV6-5 | NA
CASSEGTGHHYEQYF | TGTGCCAGCAGCGAGGGAACGGGACACCACTACGAGCAGTACTTC | TRBJ2-7 | NA | TRBV9 | NA
CASPLAGQAPSEAFF | TGTGCCAGCCCACTTGCGGGACAGGCTCCTAGTGAAGCTTTCTTT | TRBJ1-1 | TRBD1 | TRBV28 | NA
CASSLDQGETQYF | TGTGCCAGCAGCTTAGACCAGGGAGAGACCCAGTACTTC | TRBJ2-5 | NA | TRBV7-3 | NA
CASSFFGSTDTQYF | TGTGCCAGCAGCTTCTTCGGGAGCACAGATACGCAGTATTTT | TRBJ2-3 | NA | TRBV5-8 | once
CASSPGLAKDNEQFF | TGTGCCAGCAGCCCGGGACTAGCGAAAGACAATGAGCAGTTCTTC | TRBJ2-1 | TRBD2 | TRBV7-2 | once
CACRQDAYGYTF | TGTGCCTGCCGACAGGACGCCTATGGCTACACCTTC | TRBJ1-2 | NA | TRBV30 | NA
CASHRVRNEQFF | TGTGCCAGTCACAGGGTACGCAATGAGCAGTTCTTC | TRBJ2-1 | NA | TRBV6-5 | NA
CASSQEIRGNSAEQYF | TGTGCCAGCAGCCAAGAGATCCGGGGGAATTCCGCCGAGCAGTACTTC | TRBJ2-7 | NA | TRBV5-8 | NA
CASRLELTSGTVNEKLFF | TGTGCAAGTCGCTTAGAATTGACTTCCGGGACAGTTAATGAAAAACTGTTTTTT | TRBJ1-4 | NA | TRBV12-2 | NA
CASSYVTVELNTEAFF | TGTGCCAGCAGTTATGTTACAGTCGAGTTGAACACTGAAGCTTTCTTT | TRBJ1-1 | NA | TRBV6-5 | NA
CSAGRQVGTEAFF | TGCAGCGCGGGAAGACAGGTTGGCACTGAAGCTTTCTTT | TRBJ1-1 | NA | TRBV29-1 | NA
CAWSREVRLEQYF | TGTGCCTGGAGTAGGGAGGTGAGGCTCGAGCAGTACTTC | TRBJ2-7 | NA | TRBV30 | NA
CASSPSLTDTQYF | TGTGCCAGCTCACCATCTCTGACAGATACGCAGTATTTT | TRBJ2-3 | NA | TRBV18 | NA
CASTGDEYGYTF | TGTGCCAGCACAGGGGATGAATATGGCTACACCTTC | TRBJ1-2 | NA | TRBV28 | NA
CASSQGGQWLPTF | TGTGCCAGCAGCCAGGGTGGACAGTGGCTTCCCACCTTC | TRBJ1-2 | NA | TRBV7-9 | NA